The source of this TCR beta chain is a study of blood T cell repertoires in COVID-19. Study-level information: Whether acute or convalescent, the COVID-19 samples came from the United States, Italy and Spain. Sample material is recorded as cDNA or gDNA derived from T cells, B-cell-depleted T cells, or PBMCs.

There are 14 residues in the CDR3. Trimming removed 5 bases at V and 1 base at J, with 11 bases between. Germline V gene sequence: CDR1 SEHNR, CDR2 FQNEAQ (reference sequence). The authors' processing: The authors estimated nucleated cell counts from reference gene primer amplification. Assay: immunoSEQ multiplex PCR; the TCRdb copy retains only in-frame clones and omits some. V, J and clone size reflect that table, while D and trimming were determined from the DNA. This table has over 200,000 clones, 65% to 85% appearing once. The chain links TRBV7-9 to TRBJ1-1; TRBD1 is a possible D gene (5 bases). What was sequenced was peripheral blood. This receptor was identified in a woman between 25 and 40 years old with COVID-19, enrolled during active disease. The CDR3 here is CASSDNTGNTEAFF. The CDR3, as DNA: TGTGCCAGCAGCGATAATACAGGGAACACTGAAGCTTTCTTT.